One sample yielded the 8 T cell receptor beta chains listed below, sequenced in a study of long-term antiretroviral therapy in people with HIV. immunoSEQ v3.0 was run at survey level. TCRdb's table, derived via immunoSEQ multiplex PCR, lists solely in-frame clones and lacks some. The data show around 6,500 clones, under 85% seen once. The sample was unsorted PBMCs, taken 0.2 years after starting antiretroviral therapy. These TCRs come from a man aged 40-49 years with HIV.

The chain employs TRBV12-5 and TRBJ1-1, with D maybe TRBD1 (5 bases). V dropped 4 bases and J dropped 2 bases, with 14 bases sitting between them. CDR1 LGHNT and CDR2 FRNRAP come from the germline V gene. The CDR3 has 15 residues. The CDR3 reads CASGSAGLRNTEAFF. The CDR3 nucleotides are TGTGCTAGTGGTTCCGCAGGGCTCCGAAACACTGAAGCTTTCTTT.

CDR3 region: CASSLYTGELFF. The DNA of the CDR3 is TGTGCCAGCAGCTTATATACCGGGGAGCTGTTTTTT. The chain recombines TRBV7-3 with TRBJ2-2, with D uncertain. CDR3 size: 12 residues. Germline V lookup: CDR1 SGHTA, CDR2 FQGTGA. Trimming removed 2 bases at V and 5 bases at J, with 3 bases between.

This sequence joins TRBV29-1 and TRBJ1-2, with TRBD1 as a possible D gene (5 bases). Trimming shortened V by 7 bases and J by 7 bases, and 13 bases separated the two germline ends. This CDR3 is 11 amino acids long. The germline V gene has CDR1 SQVTM and CDR2 ANQGSEA. The CDR3 DNA follows: TGCAGCGGACTCCGGGACGGTGGCTACACCTTC. Protein product: CSGLRDGGYTF. The variable domain in full, completed from reference TRBV29-1 and TRBJ1-2, reads SAVISQKPSRDICQRGTSLTIQCQVDSQVTMMFWYRQQPGQSLTLIATANQGSEATYESGFVIDKFPISRPNLTFSTLTVSNMSPEDSSIYLCSGLRDGGYTFGSGTRLTVV.

The gene calls are TRBV6-5 and TRBJ2-4; 7 bases fit TRBD1. This CDR3 spans 16 amino acids. Germline V gene sequence: CDR1 MNHEY, CDR2 SVGAGI. The V gene end was trimmed by 4 bases and the J gene end by 4 bases; junction bases not matched to a gene: 10. For the CDR3, the DNA is TGTGCCAGCAGTTTCGGAGCGACAGGGTTGAAAAACATTCAGTACTTC. Its translation: CASSFGATGLKNIQYF.

The genes are TRBV27 and TRBJ2-2, with 7 bases identical to TRBD1. The germline V gene encodes CDR1 MNHEY and CDR2 SMNVEV (reference sequence). This CDR3 comprises 15 residues. Trimming took 5 bases from V and 6 from J; bases not matched to a gene: 9. The CDR3 reads CASSTLNRGAGELFF. The CDR3 DNA sequence: TGTGCCAGCAGTACGCTGAACAGGGGCGCCGGGGAGCTGTTTTTT.

This clone was observed a handful of times. The chain carries TRBV30 and TRBJ1-1; perhaps TRBD1 as D (5 bases). The CDR3 length is 12 residues. The V end was cut by 5 bases, the J end by 10 bases, with 17 bases between. Germline V lookup: CDR1 GTSNPN, CDR2 SVGIG (reference sequence). This CDR3 is CAWDPGASRAFF. The CDR3 bases are TGTGCCTGGGATCCCGGGGCTTCCCGAGCTTTCTTT.

The chain recombines TRBV6-1 with TRBJ1-3; no reliable D call. The length of the CDR3 is 14 residues. V was cut by 8 bases and J by 0 bases, with 11 bases left in between. Germline V CDR1 and CDR2: MNHNS, SASEGT. CDR3 loop: CASEGGFSGNTIYF. CDR3 DNA: TGTGCCAGCGAAGGCGGATTCTCTGGAAACACCATATATTTT.

The J gene is TRBJ1-1, the V gene TRBV11-3; no clear D gene. Deletions cut 1 base from V and 1 base from J, with 4 bases between. This CDR3 has 13 residues. The germline V gene has CDR1 SGHNT and CDR2 YENEEA. The CDR3, as DNA: TGTGCCAGCAGCTTAGTAGAGAACACTGAAGCTTTCTTT. Residues: CASSLVENTEAFF.